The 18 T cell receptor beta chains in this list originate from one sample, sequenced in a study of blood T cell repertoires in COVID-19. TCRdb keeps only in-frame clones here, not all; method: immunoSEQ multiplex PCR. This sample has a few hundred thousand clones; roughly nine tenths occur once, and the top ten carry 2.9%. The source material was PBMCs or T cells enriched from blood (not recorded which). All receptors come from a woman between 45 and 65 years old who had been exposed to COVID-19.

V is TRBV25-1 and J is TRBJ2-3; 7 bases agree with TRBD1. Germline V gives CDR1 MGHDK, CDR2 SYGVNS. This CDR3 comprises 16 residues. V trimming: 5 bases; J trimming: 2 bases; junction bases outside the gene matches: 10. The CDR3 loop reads CASSSPLGQNTDTQYF. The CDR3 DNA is TGTGCCAGCAGTTCCCCCCTGGGACAGAACACAGATACGCAGTATTTT.

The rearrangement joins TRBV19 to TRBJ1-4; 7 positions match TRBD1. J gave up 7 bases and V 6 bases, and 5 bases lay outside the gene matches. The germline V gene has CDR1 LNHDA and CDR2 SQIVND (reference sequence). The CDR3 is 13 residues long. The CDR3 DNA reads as TGTGCCAGTAGGGGGACAGTCGGTGAAAAACTGTTTTTT. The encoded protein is CASRGTVGEKLFF.

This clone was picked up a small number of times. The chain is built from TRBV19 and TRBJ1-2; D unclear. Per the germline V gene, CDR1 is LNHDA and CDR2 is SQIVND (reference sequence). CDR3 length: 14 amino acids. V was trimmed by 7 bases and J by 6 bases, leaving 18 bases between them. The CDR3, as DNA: TGTGCCAGTACCTCAAGTGGGGTAGCGAATGGCTACACCTTC. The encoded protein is CASTSSGVANGYTF.

The CDR3 region is CASSSGVLYEQYF. The CDR3 nucleotides are TGTGCCAGCAGCTCCGGGGTACTTTACGAGCAGTACTTC. V usage is TRBV7-9 and J usage is TRBJ2-7; weak D call: TRBD2 (5 bases). CDR1 and CDR2 (germline): SEHNR, FQNEAQ (reference sequence). The CDR3 runs 13 residues. The germline V and J ends were trimmed by 4 bases and 4 bases, with 11 bases remaining between them.

CDR3 nucleotide sequence: TGTGCCAGTAGTATAGCGCGGCAGGGCTACACCTTC. Translated: CASSIARQGYTF. The chain recombines TRBV19 with TRBJ1-2; D uncertain. The CDR3 runs to 12 residues. V was pared by 1 base and J by 8 bases, with 8 bases between. Germline assignment: CDR1 LNHDA and CDR2 SQIVND (reference sequence).

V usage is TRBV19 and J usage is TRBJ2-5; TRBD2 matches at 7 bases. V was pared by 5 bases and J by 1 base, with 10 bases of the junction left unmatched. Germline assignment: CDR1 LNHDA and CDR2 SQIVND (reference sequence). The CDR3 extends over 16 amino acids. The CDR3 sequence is CASSPGLTGGQETQYF. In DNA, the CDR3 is TGTGCCAGTAGTCCCGGGTTGACGGGGGGCCAAGAGACCCAGTACTTC.

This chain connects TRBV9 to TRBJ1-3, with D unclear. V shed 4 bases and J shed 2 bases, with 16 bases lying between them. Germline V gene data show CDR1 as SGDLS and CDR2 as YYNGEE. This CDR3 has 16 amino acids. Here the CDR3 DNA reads TGTGCCAGCAGCCCCCAAAATCGGGGAGCTGGAAACACCATATATTTT. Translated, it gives CASSPQNRGAGNTIYF.

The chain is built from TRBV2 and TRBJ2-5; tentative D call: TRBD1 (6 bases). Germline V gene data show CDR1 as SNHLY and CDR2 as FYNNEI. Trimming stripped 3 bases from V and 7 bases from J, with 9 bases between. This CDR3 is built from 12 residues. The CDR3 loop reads CASSDEGVTQYF. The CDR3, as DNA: TGTGCCAGCAGTGACGAGGGGGTGACCCAGTACTTC. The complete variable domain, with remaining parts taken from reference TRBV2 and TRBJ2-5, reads EPEVTQTPSHQVTQMGQEVILRCVPISNHLYFYWYRQILGQKVEFLVSFYNNEISEKSEIFDDQFSVERPDGSNFTLKIRSTKLEDSAMYFCASSDEGVTQYFGPGTRLLVL.

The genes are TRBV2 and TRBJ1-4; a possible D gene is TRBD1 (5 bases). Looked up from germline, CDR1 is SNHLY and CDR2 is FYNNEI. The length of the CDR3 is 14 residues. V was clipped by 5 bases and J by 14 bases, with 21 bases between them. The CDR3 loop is CASSPGTRGIWLFF. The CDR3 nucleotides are TGTGCCAGCAGTCCCGGGACTCGGGGGATTTGGCTGTTTTTT. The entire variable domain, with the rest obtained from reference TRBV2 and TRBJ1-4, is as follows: EPEVTQTPSHQVTQMGQEVILRCVPISNHLYFYWYRQILGQKVEFLVSFYNNEISEKSEIFDDQFSVERPDGSNFTLKIRSTKLEDSAMYFCASSPGTRGIWLFFGSGTQLSVL.

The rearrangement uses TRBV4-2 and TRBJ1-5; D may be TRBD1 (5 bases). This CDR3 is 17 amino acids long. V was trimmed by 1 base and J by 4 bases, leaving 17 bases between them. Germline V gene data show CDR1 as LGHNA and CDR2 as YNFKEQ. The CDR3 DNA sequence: TGTGCCAGCAGCCAAGCCCCCCTTGGGCAGGGTAATCAGCCCCAGCATTTT. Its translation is CASSQAPLGQGNQPQHF.

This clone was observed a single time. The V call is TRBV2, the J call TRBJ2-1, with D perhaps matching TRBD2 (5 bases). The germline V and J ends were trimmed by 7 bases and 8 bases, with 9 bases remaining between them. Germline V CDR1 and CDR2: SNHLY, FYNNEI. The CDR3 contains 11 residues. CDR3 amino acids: CASTGKYEQFF. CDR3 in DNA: TGTGCCAGCACGGGAAAATATGAGCAGTTCTTC.

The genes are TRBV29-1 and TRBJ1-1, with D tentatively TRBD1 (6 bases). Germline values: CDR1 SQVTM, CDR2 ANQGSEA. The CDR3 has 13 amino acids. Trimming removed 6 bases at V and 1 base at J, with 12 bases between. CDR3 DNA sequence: TGCAGCGTATCTTGGACAGAGAACACTGAAGCTTTCTTT. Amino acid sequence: CSVSWTENTEAFF.

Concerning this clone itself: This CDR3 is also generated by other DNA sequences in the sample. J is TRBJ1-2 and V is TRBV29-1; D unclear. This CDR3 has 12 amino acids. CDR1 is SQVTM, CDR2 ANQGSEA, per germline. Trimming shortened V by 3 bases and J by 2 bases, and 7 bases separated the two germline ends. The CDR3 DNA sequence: TGCAGCGTTGAGGCGGAAAACTATGGCTACACCTTC. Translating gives CSVEAENYGYTF.

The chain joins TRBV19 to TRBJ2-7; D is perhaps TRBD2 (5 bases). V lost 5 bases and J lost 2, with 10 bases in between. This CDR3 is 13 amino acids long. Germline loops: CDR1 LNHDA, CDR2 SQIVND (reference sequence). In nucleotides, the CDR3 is TGTGCCAGTAGTGCCCGGGATGCCTACGAGCAGTACTTC. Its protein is CASSARDAYEQYF.

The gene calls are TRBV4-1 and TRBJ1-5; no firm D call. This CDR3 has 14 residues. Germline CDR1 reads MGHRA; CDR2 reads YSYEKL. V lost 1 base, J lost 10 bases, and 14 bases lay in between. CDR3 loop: CASSQVLGPSPQHF. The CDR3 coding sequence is TGCGCCAGCAGCCAAGTTCTAGGTCCCAGCCCCCAGCATTTT.

In DNA, the CDR3 is TGCGCCAGCAGCCAACCTACGGACAGGGAGGATCTGTTTTTT. It translates to CASSQPTDREDLFF. The chain carries TRBV4-1 and TRBJ1-4, with 8 nucleotides matching TRBD1. Unmatched junction bases numbered 10, after V lost 2 bases and J lost 14 bases. This CDR3 contains 14 residues. Looked up from germline, CDR1 is MGHRA and CDR2 is YSYEKL.

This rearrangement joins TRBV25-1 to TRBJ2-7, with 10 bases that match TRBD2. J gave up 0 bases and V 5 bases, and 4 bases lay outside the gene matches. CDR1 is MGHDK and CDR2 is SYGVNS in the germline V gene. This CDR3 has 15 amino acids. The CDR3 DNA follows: TGTGCCAGCAGTCTAGCGGGGGAGAGCTCCTACGAGCAGTACTTC. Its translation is CASSLAGESSYEQYF.

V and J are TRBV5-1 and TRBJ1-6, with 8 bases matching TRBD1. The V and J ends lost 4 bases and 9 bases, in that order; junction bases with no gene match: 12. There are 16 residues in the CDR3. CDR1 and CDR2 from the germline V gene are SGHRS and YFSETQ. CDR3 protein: CASSPSGGSVGSPLHF. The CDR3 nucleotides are TGCGCCAGCAGCCCCTCAGGGGGCTCTGTTGGTTCACCCCTCCACTTT.